The 22 T cell receptor beta chains below were found in one sample sequenced in a study of Ad26.COV2.S vaccination and SARS-CoV-2 variants. Clones were read by immunoSEQ multiplex PCR, and TCRdb kept only the in-frame ones, dropping some. Among 300,000 to 400,000 clones, roughly nine tenths were seen once, and the ten largest hold 6.4%. Treatment: over 15 received Ad26.COV2.S at low or high dose, single or two shots; 5 received placebo; per-sample allocation not given. Sampling was performed 63 days after the first vaccine or placebo injection. Sequences were derived from peripheral blood, sampled in a trial of Ad26.COV2.S vaccine versus placebo. All receptors come from a person aged 18 to 65 who received the Ad26.COV2.S COVID-19 vaccine or a placebo.

J is TRBJ2-2 and V is TRBV18; D is undetermined. Trimming pared 2 bases from V and 0 bases from J, leaving 4 bases between. The germline V gene encodes CDR1 KGHSH and CDR2 LQKENI. The CDR3 is made up of 14 amino acids. As DNA, the CDR3 is TGTGCCAGCTCACCATCTTCGAACACCGGGGAGCTGTTTTTT. Amino acid sequence: CASSPSSNTGELFF.

This chain connects TRBV4-1 to TRBJ2-7; TRBD1 matches 8 bases. CDR3 length: 16 amino acids. V shed 1 base, J shed 3 bases, and the junction held 8 bases outside the gene matches. Germline CDR1 MGHRA, CDR2 YSYEKL. The CDR3 bases are TGCGCCAGCAGCCAAGTAGCAGGGGGCGATAACTACGAGCAGTACTTC. It encodes CASSQVAGGDNYEQYF.

The chain combines TRBV6-2 or TRBV6-3 with TRBJ2-5; TRBD2 agrees at 9 bases. The CDR3 totals 16 residues. Trimming cost V 6 bases and J 7 bases; bases outside gene matches: 15. Germline CDR1 MNHEY, CDR2 SVGEGT. The CDR3 DNA sequence: TGTGCCAGCAGCCAGGGTAGCGGGGGATACTGGGGGACCCAGTACTTC. Amino acids: CASSQGSGGYWGTQYF.

The chain joins TRBV7-3 to TRBJ2-7; 9 bases are a match to TRBD1. The CDR3 consists of 12 residues. Germline values: CDR1 SGHTA, CDR2 FQGTGA. V lost 4 bases to trimming and J lost 6 bases; unmatched junction nucleotides: 1. CDR3 sequence reads: CASSSGQGEQYF. The DNA of the CDR3 is TGTGCCAGCAGCTCGGGACAGGGCGAGCAGTACTTC.

The chain is built from TRBV5-5 and TRBJ1-2; 7 bases fit TRBD1. In germline, CDR1 is SGHKS, CDR2 YYEKEE (reference sequence). The V and J ends lost 1 base and 7 bases, in that order; junction bases with no gene match: 7. The CDR3 runs 14 residues. CDR3 DNA sequence: TGTGCCAGCAGCTTGAGGCCCCAGGGGGGTGGCTACACCTTC. Protein product: CASSLRPQGGGYTF.

This chain joins TRBV4-3 and TRBJ2-4; weak D call: TRBD1 (6 bases). The germline CDR1 and CDR2 sequences are LGHNA and YSLEER. Trimming removed 0 bases from V and 6 bases from J, with 12 bases in between. The CDR3 runs 15 residues. DNA for the CDR3: TGCGCCAGCAGCCAAGATTCCGCAGGGGTAAACATTCAGTACTTC. Amino acid sequence: CASSQDSAGVNIQYF.

This chain connects TRBV3-1 (or the pseudogene TRBV3-2) to TRBJ2-7; a possible D gene is TRBD2 (6 bases). The length of the CDR3 is 16 residues. CDR1 is LGHDT, CDR2 YNNKEL, per germline (reference sequence). The V end was cut by 5 bases, the J end by 2 bases, with 19 bases between. The DNA for the CDR3 is TGTGCCAGCAGCTGGAGGGCAGCCTCAATAGCCTACGAGCAGTACTTC. Its translation is CASSWRAASIAYEQYF.

The V gene is TRBV3-1 (or the pseudogene TRBV3-2), the J gene TRBJ1-2, with 9 bases that match TRBD1. Trimming cost V 7 bases and J 5 bases; bases outside gene matches: 8. This CDR3 has 14 residues. Germline CDR1 reads LGHDT; CDR2 reads YNNKEL (reference sequence). The CDR3 loop is CASTPGQGGYGYTF. Here the CDR3 DNA reads TGTGCCAGCACTCCGGGACAGGGTGGGTATGGCTACACCTTC.

J is TRBJ2-6 and V is TRBV6-2 or TRBV6-3; 11 bases map to TRBD1. The CDR3 spans 17 residues. Germline V gene data show CDR1 as MNHEY and CDR2 as SVGEGT. The ends lost 6 bases at V and 1 base at J; junction bases unmatched: 5. CDR3 sequence (DNA): TGTGCCAGCAGCACCGGGACAGGGGGATCTGGGGCCAACGTCCTGACTTTC. It yields the protein CASSTGTGGSGANVLTF.

J is TRBJ1-5 and V is TRBV19; 9 bases map to TRBD1. Germline loops: CDR1 LNHDA, CDR2 SQIVND (reference sequence). With 5 bases clipped from V and 3 bases from J, the junction kept 11 bases outside the gene matches. This CDR3 has 17 residues. Here the CDR3 DNA reads TGTGCCAGTAGTCCCTCAACAGGGGGCAAGGTCAATCAGCCCCAGCATTTT. It specifies CASSPSTGGKVNQPQHF.

CDR3: CASSYRDTYTEAFF. The DNA of the CDR3 is TGTGCCAGCAGCTACCGGGACACTTACACTGAAGCTTTCTTT. The V call is TRBV5-8, the J call TRBJ1-1; D is possibly TRBD1 (6 bases). This CDR3 contains 14 residues. V lost 3 bases, J lost 3 bases, and 12 bases lay in between. Germline V gene data show CDR1 as SGHTS and CDR2 as YDEGEE. Filled out from reference TRBV5-8 and TRBJ1-1, the complete variable domain reads EAGVTQSPTHLIKTRGQQATLRCSPISGHTSVYWYQQALGLGLQFLLWYDEGEERNRGNFPPRFSGRQFPNYSSELNVNALELEDSALYLCASSYRDTYTEAFFGQGTRLTVV.

The chain recombines TRBV6-5 with TRBJ1-1, with D possibly matching TRBD1 (5 bases). Germline V gene sequence: CDR1 MNHEY, CDR2 SVGAGI. The CDR3 is 14 residues long. Trimming stripped 5 bases from V and 0 bases from J, with 10 bases between. DNA of the CDR3: TGTGCCAGCAGTAGACCGGGGCTGAACACTGAAGCTTTCTTT. Translated: CASSRPGLNTEAFF.

The V call is TRBV5-1, the J call TRBJ2-3; 8 bases line up with TRBD2. There are 18 residues in the CDR3. Germline values: CDR1 SGHRS, CDR2 YFSETQ. V shed 0 bases and J 2 bases; nucleotides not matched to a gene: 11. Here the CDR3 reads CASSLGLAGSVVTDTQYF. The CDR3 bases are TGCGCCAGCAGCTTGGGGTTAGCGGGGAGTGTCGTCACAGATACGCAGTATTTT.

As DNA, the CDR3 is TGTGCCAGCAGCTTGGGACTAGCGGGAGTTAATGAGCAGTTCTTC. This translates into CASSLGLAGVNEQFF. The chain couples TRBV5-5 to TRBJ2-1; 12 bases agree with TRBD2. After removal of 0 bases from V and 7 bases from J, the junction contained 2 bases not matched to a gene. Germline CDR1 and CDR2: SGHKS and YYEKEE (reference sequence). CDR3 size: 15 residues.

This chain links TRBV19 with TRBJ1-4; D call uncertain. Per the germline V gene, CDR1 is LNHDA and CDR2 is SQIVND (reference sequence). The CDR3 loop spans 16 amino acids. Trimming cost V 6 bases and J 4 bases, with 18 bases left between them. The CDR3 nucleotides are TGTGCCAGTAGCCCCCCCTCGGGGTTAATTAATGAAAAACTGTTTTTT. Protein sequence: CASSPPSGLINEKLFF.

This clone was recorded once. The chain joins TRBV14 to TRBJ1-4; 9 nucleotides agree with TRBD1. CDR3 length equals 16 residues. V was pared by 5 bases and J by 3 bases, with 7 bases of the junction left unmatched. The germline CDR1 and CDR2 sequences are SGHDN and FVKESK. In DNA form, the CDR3 reads TGTGCCAGCAGCGCACATACAGGGGGCCCTAATGAAAAACTGTTTTTT. Protein: CASSAHTGGPNEKLFF.

In this sample, this clone turned up once. V gene TRBV27 combines with J gene TRBJ1-4; 8 nucleotides agree with TRBD1. This CDR3 has 14 residues. Germline CDR1 reads MNHEY; CDR2 reads SMNVEV (reference sequence). V trimming: 5 bases; J trimming: 6 bases; junction bases outside the gene matches: 5. The CDR3 is CASSKTGEDEKLFF. CDR3 coding DNA: TGTGCCAGCAGTAAGACAGGGGAGGATGAAAAACTGTTTTTT.

The chain joins TRBV6-5 to TRBJ2-7; D unclear. Germline V CDR1 and CDR2: MNHEY, SVGAGI. V gave up 6 bases and J gave up 7 bases, with 13 bases separating them. The CDR3 length is 12 residues. DNA for the CDR3: TGTGCCAGCAGCCCCCGCTGGGGTGAGCAGTACTTC. Translated: CASSPRWGEQYF.

This clone was counted a few times. The sample has other DNA sequences that encode this CDR3 too. V is TRBV30 and J is TRBJ2-5; D is uncertain. The CDR3 extends over 11 amino acids. V lost 0 bases to trimming and J lost 5 bases, with 4 bases between them. Germline V gene data show CDR1 as GTSNPN and CDR2 as SVGIG (reference sequence). CDR3 nucleotides: TGTGCCTGGAGTGTACGGGAGACCCAGTACTTC. It codes for CAWSVRETQYF.

The rearrangement joins TRBV18 to TRBJ1-6, with TRBD1 identical over 7 bases. The V segment lost 2 bases and the J segment 4 bases; nucleotides outside the gene matches: 2. The CDR3 length is 15 residues. Per the germline V gene, CDR1 is KGHSH and CDR2 is LQKENI. The DNA of the CDR3 is TGTGCCAGCTCACCAGGGACAGATTATAATTCACCCCTCCACTTT. As protein: CASSPGTDYNSPLHF. Supplemented by reference TRBV18 and TRBJ1-6, the full variable domain reads NAGVMQNPRHLVRRRGQEARLRCSPMKGHSHVYWYRQLPEEGLKFMVYLQKENIIDESGMPKERFSAEFPKEGPSILRIQQVVRGDSAAYFCASSPGTDYNSPLHFGNGTRLTVT.

V and J are TRBV5-6 and TRBJ1-1; unclear D gene. CDR1 and CDR2 from the germline V gene are SGHDT and YYEEEE. The CDR3 is 14 amino acids. Trimming took off 2 bases at V and 5 bases at J, with 13 bases between the two ends. The CDR3: CASSLWSRETEAFF. In DNA, the CDR3 is TGTGCCAGCAGCTTATGGAGTAGGGAAACTGAAGCTTTCTTT.

The chain couples TRBV28 to TRBJ2-5, with TRBD1 as a possible D gene (6 bases). V lost 8 bases and J 5 bases, leaving 15 bases between the germline ends. The CDR3 has 13 amino acids. CDR1 MDHEN and CDR2 SYDVKM come from the germline V gene. The DNA of the CDR3 is TGTGCCAGCCGGACAGTGCTCACGGAGACCCAGTACTTC. Translated: CASRTVLTETQYF.